Listed below are T cell receptor beta chains from one sample, sequenced in a study of blood T cells in healthy people across ages. TCRdb used MiXCR to reprocess the 5' RACE reads, holding one entry per CDR3 protein. Here the sample spans 600,000 to 900,000 distinct CDR3 sequences, about 26% being singletons. The same data also contributed to another study, on T cells of mothers and their children.

Sequences were obtained from blood. These receptors were collected from a boy between 10 and 17 years old in good health. The CDR3 runs from the conserved cysteine through the conserved F or W. The order of the fields is J gene, V gene, D gene, CDR3 length, clone size, CDR3 protein, CDR3 DNA. D genes are given only for firm matches. Some rows have no size entry. The others give once, few or many, or a class for an expanded clone.

>TRBJ1-4|TRBV29-1|.|13|few
CSVDKGSSGKLFF
TGCAGCGTTGACAAGGGGAGCTCTGGAAAACTGTTTTTT
>TRBJ2-2|TRBV6-5|TRBD2|15|.
CASSYSSREGGELFF
TGTGCCAGCAGTTACTCGAGTAGGGAGGGCGGGGAGCTGTTTTTT
>TRBJ2-5|TRBV9|.|18|few
CASSVGDVAGQRQETQYF
TGTGCCAGCAGCGTAGGGGATGTTGCGGGACAGAGACAAGAGACCCAGTACTTC
>TRBJ2-5|TRBV7-9|.|12|many
CASSPYVETQYF
TGTGCCAGCAGCCCATATGTGGAGACCCAGTACTTC
>TRBJ2-7|TRBV9|.|12|.
CASSGQTYEQYF
TGTGCCAGCTCCGGACAGACCTACGAGCAGTACTTC
>TRBJ2-7|TRBV7-9|.|17|.
CASSTPEGKRGSYEQYF
TGTGCCAGCAGCACGCCGGAGGGAAAAAGGGGATCCTACGAGCAGTACTTC
>TRBJ2-5|TRBV6-5|.|15|few
CASSFRDRTQETQYF
TGTGCCAGCAGTTTTAGGGACCGAACCCAAGAGACCCAGTACTTC
>TRBJ2-5|TRBV29-1|.|11|few
CSVGPSETQYF
TGCAGCGTAGGACCCTCCGAGACCCAGTACTTC
>TRBJ2-1|TRBV24-1|.|11|.
CATREGGEEFF
TGTGCCACCAGGGAGGGGGGAGAGGAGTTCTTC
>TRBJ1-6|TRBV5-1|.|14|.
CASTALRGDSPLHF
TGCGCCAGCACCGCTCTCCGGGGCGATTCACCCCTCCACTTT
>TRBJ2-7|TRBV5-1|.|14|.
CASSVGTGGHEQYF
TGCGCCAGCAGCGTAGGCACCGGGGGACACGAGCAGTACTTC
>TRBJ1-2|TRBV10-3|TRBD1|12|.
CAIKDREGGYTF
TGTGCCATCAAGGACAGGGAGGGCGGCTACACCTTC
>TRBJ1-1|TRBV12-3/TRBV12-4|.|13|.
CASSLQGWAEAFF
TGTGCCAGCAGTTTGCAGGGCTGGGCTGAAGCTTTCTTT
>TRBJ1-1|TRBV18|.|15|few
CASSPEGTMNTEAFF
TGTGCCAGCTCACCAGAGGGGACCATGAACACTGAAGCTTTCTTT
>TRBJ2-5|TRBV10-3|.|15|many
CAISEGGTVQETQYF
TGTGCCATCAGTGAGGGGGGAACAGTCCAAGAGACCCAGTACTTC